The source of this T cell receptor (beta chain) is a study of low-dose radiotherapy and immunotherapy resistance in tumors. Looking at the study overall: With cycle 1 day 1 as the start, patients took oral aspirin 300 mg daily for four cycles.

TRAV- and TRBV-specific primers, spanning alpha and beta chains, primed first-strand cDNA. The TCRs were subjected to amplification over about 20 PCR cycles employing a constant-region primer in conjunction with a V-primer adapter. One entry per CDR3 protein, called by TCRdb with MiXCR from the reads. Here the sample spans roughly 8,000 distinct CDR3 sequences, 60% to 70% being singletons. The CDR3 runs 15 residues. Germline CDR1 is KGHSH and CDR2 is LQKENI. The ends lost 0 bases at V and 3 bases at J; junction bases unmatched: 2. The clonotype was recovered from a human donor with advanced metastatic prostate, ovarian, gallbladder or colorectal cancer (not recorded which). This table probably holds off-target reads from a library built for another chain. The J gene is TRBJ2-1, the V gene TRBV18; 7 nucleotides line up with TRBD2. CDR3 region: CASSPPGLVYNEQFF. For the CDR3, the DNA is TGTGCCAGCTCACCACCAGGACTAGTCTACAATGAGCAGTTCTTC.